These 22 T cell receptor beta chains were all obtained from the same sample, sequenced in a study of CD8 T cells in Susac syndrome. A quantity of about 0.45 to 1 ug RNA underwent reverse transcription using random hexamers. TCRdb redid the calling of the immunoSEQ multiplex PCR reads with MiXCR, one entry per CDR3 protein. The sample consists of 70,000 to 100,000 distinct CDR3 sequences, about 96% of them appearing once. Sequenced material: CD8+ T cells from PBMCs. The receptors here all came from a human donor with Susac syndrome.

This chain links TRBV4-3 with TRBJ2-4, with 9 bases matching TRBD2. Germline lookup yields CDR1 LGHNA and CDR2 YSLEER. Trimming at V came to 2 bases and at J to 3 bases, leaving 5 bases not matched to a gene. The CDR3 is 16 residues long. The DNA for the CDR3 is TGCGCCAGCAGCCAATCCCCGACTAGCGGCAAAAACATTCAGTACTTC. It codes for CASSQSPTSGKNIQYF.

For this clonotype: Because the CDR3's place on the DNA is in doubt, the DNA is left out and the CDR3 is given as listed by TCRdb. The rearrangement joins TRBV5-4 to TRBJ2-1. Per germline, CDR1 SGHNT and CDR2 YYREEE (reference sequence). From its first to its last residue, the CDR3 has 15 amino acids. CDR3 protein: CASSFQVSGFGEQFF.

The J gene is TRBJ1-1, the V gene TRBV3-1; D might be TRBD1 (6 bases). Germline V gives CDR1 LGHDT, CDR2 YNNKEL (reference sequence). The CDR3 loop spans 13 amino acids. V was shortened by 1 base and J by 8 bases, with 11 bases between the two germline ends. CDR3 in amino acids: CASSQVSDREAFF. The CDR3 DNA reads TGTGCCAGCAGCCAAGTCTCCGACAGGGAAGCTTTCTTT.

The J gene is TRBJ2-7, the V gene TRBV7-9; no clear D gene. Trimming took off 5 bases at V and 4 bases at J, with 9 bases between the two ends. CDR3 length: 12 amino acids. In germline, CDR1 is SEHNR, CDR2 FQNEAQ (reference sequence). CDR3 sequence: CASSLENYEQYF. The DNA of the CDR3 is TGTGCCAGCAGCCTGGAGAATTACGAGCAGTACTTC.

V usage is TRBV19 and J usage is TRBJ1-2, with D unclear. This CDR3 comprises 14 residues. V dropped 6 bases and J dropped 2 bases, with 13 bases sitting between them. The germline gives CDR1 LNHDA, CDR2 SQIVND (reference sequence). The chain's CDR3 is CASSPRGGNYGYTF. The CDR3 bases are TGTGCCAGTAGCCCTCGAGGTGGCAACTATGGCTACACCTTC.

This chain connects TRBV20-1 to TRBJ2-5; D possibly corresponds to TRBD2 (5 bases). V gave up 0 bases and J gave up 3 bases, with 14 bases separating them. The CDR3 extends over 15 amino acids. Germline lookup yields CDR1 DFQATT and CDR2 SNEGSKA (reference sequence). The CDR3 protein is CSARDPSYGKETQYF. The DNA of the CDR3 is TGCAGTGCTAGAGATCCCAGCTACGGGAAAGAGACCCAGTACTTC.

The chain couples TRBV20-1 to TRBJ2-1; TRBD2 aligns across 9 bases. Trimming took 7 bases from V and 3 from J; bases not matched to a gene: 4. The CDR3 sequence is 13 residues long. Germline CDR1 and CDR2: DFQATT and SNEGSKA (reference sequence). The CDR3: CSGRLADYNEQFF. CDR3 DNA: TGCAGTGGGAGACTAGCGGACTACAATGAGCAGTTCTTC.

This chain connects TRBV7-9 to TRBJ1-5; D not certain. Trimming stripped 5 bases from V and 6 bases from J, with 8 bases between. The CDR3 sequence is 12 residues long. Germline assignment: CDR1 SEHNR and CDR2 FQNEAQ (reference sequence). The CDR3 DNA reads TGTGCCAGCAGCCAGCCTCCTCAGCCCCAGCATTTT. Amino acids: CASSQPPQPQHF.

The chain carries TRBV4-3 and TRBJ1-2; D uncertain. Per germline, CDR1 LGHNA and CDR2 YSLEER. Trimming pared 1 base from V and 4 bases from J, leaving 10 bases between. CDR3 length: 14 amino acids. In DNA form, the CDR3 reads TGCGCCAGCAGCCAAGTTTACGGGGTCTATGGCTACACCTTC. Translation gives CASSQVYGVYGYTF.

The chain combines TRBV29-1 with TRBJ1-1, with a tentative D call TRBD1 (6 bases). The CDR3 covers 12 residues. Germline CDR1 SQVTM, CDR2 ANQGSEA. V dropped 7 bases and J dropped 0 bases, with 9 bases sitting between them. This CDR3 reads CSGDRLNTEAFF. In nucleotides, the CDR3 is TGCAGCGGTGACAGGTTGAACACTGAAGCTTTCTTT. Complete variable domain (other parts from reference TRBV29-1 and TRBJ1-1): SAVISQKPSRDICQRGTSLTIQCQVDSQVTMMFWYRQQPGQSLTLIATANQGSEATYESGFVIDKFPISRPNLTFSTLTVSNMSPEDSSIYLCSGDRLNTEAFFGQGTRLTVV.

V usage is TRBV19 and J usage is TRBJ2-2, with 7 bases aligning to TRBD1. The CDR3 has 15 residues. Unmatched junction bases numbered 7, after V lost 5 bases and J lost 4 bases. Per the germline V gene, CDR1 is LNHDA and CDR2 is SQIVND (reference sequence). In DNA, the CDR3 is TGTGCCAGTAGTCGGCGGACAGGAGCCACCGGGGAGCTGTTTTTT. Encoded protein: CASSRRTGATGELFF.

The J gene is TRBJ1-2, the V gene TRBV29-1; the D gene is possibly TRBD1 (6 bases). The V end was cut by 4 bases, the J end by 8 bases, with 17 bases between. The CDR3 runs 13 residues. The germline V gene encodes CDR1 SQVTM and CDR2 ANQGSEA. This CDR3 reads CSVVWQGNEGYTF. CDR3 sequence (DNA): TGCAGCGTTGTGTGGCAGGGGAACGAGGGCTACACCTTC. Based on the CDR3 plus reference TRBV29-1 and TRBJ1-2, the full variable domain is SAVISQKPSRDICQRGTSLTIQCQVDSQVTMMFWYRQQPGQSLTLIATANQGSEATYESGFVIDKFPISRPNLTFSTLTVSNMSPEDSSIYLCSVVWQGNEGYTFGSGTRLTVV.

The chain recombines TRBV29-1 with TRBJ2-1, with D tentatively TRBD2 (7 bases). This CDR3 contains 21 residues. Looked up from germline, CDR1 is SQVTM and CDR2 is ANQGSEA. V was clipped by 6 bases and J by 7 bases, with 40 bases between them. CDR3 sequence: CSVWGLGTKGGAGSGWNEQFF. In DNA, the CDR3 is TGCAGCGTGTGGGGTCTCGGGACTAAGGGGGGAGCGGGATCTGGGTGGAATGAGCAGTTCTTC.

This clonotype was counted a few times. The chain recombines TRBV7-9 with TRBJ1-2; 7 bases agree with TRBD1. The J segment lost 2 bases and the V segment lost 5 bases, leaving 2 bases of the junction unmatched. This CDR3 has 13 amino acids. In germline, CDR1 is SEHNR, CDR2 FQNEAQ (reference sequence). This chain's CDR3 is CASSPTGNYGYTF. In DNA form, the CDR3 reads TGTGCCAGCAGCCCGACAGGGAACTATGGCTACACCTTC. Together with reference TRBV7-9 and TRBJ1-2, the CDR3 gives the full variable domain: DTGVSQNPRHKITKRGQNVTFRCDPISEHNRLYWYRQTLGQGPEFLTYFQNEAQLEKSRLLSDRFSAERPKGSFSTLEIQRTEQGDSAMYLCASSPTGNYGYTFGSGTRLTVV.

This clonotype came up a few times. This sequence joins TRBV30 and TRBJ2-1; D call uncertain. This CDR3 is built from 13 residues. From germline, CDR1 is GTSNPN and CDR2 SVGIG (reference sequence). Trimming shortened V by 2 bases and J by 0 bases, and 5 bases separated the two germline ends. CDR3 nucleotide sequence: TGTGCCTGGAGTAGTAGCTCCTACAATGAGCAGTTCTTC. Translation: CAWSSSSYNEQFF.

The chain links TRBV12-3 or TRBV12-4 to TRBJ1-1; D ambiguous. The V and J ends lost 5 bases and 7 bases respectively, with 8 bases between them. This CDR3 contains 11 residues. CDR3 loop: CASSATDEAFF. In nucleotides, the CDR3 is TGTGCCAGCAGTGCTACAGATGAAGCTTTCTTT.

The V call is TRBV11-2, the J call TRBJ2-2, with D possibly TRBD2 on 5 matching bases. Trimming stripped 1 base from V and 9 bases from J, with 9 bases between. Germline V gene data show CDR1 as SGHAT and CDR2 as FQNNGV. The CDR3 contains 13 residues. CDR3 sequence (DNA): TGTGCCAGCAGCTTAGGAGGGTCACGGGAGCTGTTTTTT. It encodes CASSLGGSRELFF.

CDR3 in DNA: TGCAGCCTTGCCCTTAGCGGAATCACAGATACGCAGTATTTT. It encodes CSLALSGITDTQYF. The gene calls are TRBV29-1 and TRBJ2-3, with D possibly TRBD2 on 6 matching bases. The CDR3 loop spans 14 amino acids. Germline V gene lookup returns CDR1 SQVTM and CDR2 ANQGSEA. V lost 8 bases and J lost 2, with 17 bases in between.

The genes are TRBV20-1 and TRBJ2-7; 11 bases align to TRBD2. The CDR3 is made up of 15 amino acids. The germline V gene has CDR1 DFQATT and CDR2 SNEGSKA (reference sequence). V shed 6 bases, J shed 1 base, and the junction held 8 bases outside the gene matches. The chain's CDR3 is CSASLAGGGSYEQYF. The CDR3 region has the DNA TGCAGTGCATCTCTAGCGGGAGGAGGGTCCTACGAGCAGTACTTC.

J is TRBJ2-7 and V is TRBV5-1, with 12 bases aligning to TRBD2. Germline V gene lookup returns CDR1 SGHRS and CDR2 YFSETQ. The CDR3 spans 15 residues. V shed 4 bases and J 7 bases; nucleotides not matched to a gene: 9. The DNA of the CDR3 is TGCGCCAGCAGCAGGACTAGCGGGACACAGCGGGAGCAGTACTTC. Its protein is CASSRTSGTQREQYF.

The rearrangement uses TRBV29-1 and TRBJ1-3, with D perhaps TRBD1 (5 bases). This CDR3 is 15 amino acids long. V shed 3 bases and J shed 7 bases, with 19 bases lying between them. The germline gives CDR1 SQVTM, CDR2 ANQGSEA. CDR3 loop: CSVDPDRDRSNTIYF. As DNA, the CDR3 is TGCAGCGTTGACCCCGACAGAGACCGGAGCAACACCATATATTTT. Complete variable domain (other parts from reference TRBV29-1 and TRBJ1-3): SAVISQKPSRDICQRGTSLTIQCQVDSQVTMMFWYRQQPGQSLTLIATANQGSEATYESGFVIDKFPISRPNLTFSTLTVSNMSPEDSSIYLCSVDPDRDRSNTIYFGEGSWLTVV.

The chain uses TRBV20-1 and TRBJ2-1; TRBD2 might be the D (6 bases). The CDR3 spans 18 residues. The germline gives CDR1 DFQATT, CDR2 SNEGSKA (reference sequence). Between the trimmed V and J ends, which lost 1 base and 3 bases, there was a span of 22 bases. The CDR3 region is CSARGGLPDSDFYNEQFF. The CDR3 DNA reads as TGCAGTGCTAGAGGGGGACTTCCTGACTCGGATTTCTACAATGAGCAGTTCTTC.